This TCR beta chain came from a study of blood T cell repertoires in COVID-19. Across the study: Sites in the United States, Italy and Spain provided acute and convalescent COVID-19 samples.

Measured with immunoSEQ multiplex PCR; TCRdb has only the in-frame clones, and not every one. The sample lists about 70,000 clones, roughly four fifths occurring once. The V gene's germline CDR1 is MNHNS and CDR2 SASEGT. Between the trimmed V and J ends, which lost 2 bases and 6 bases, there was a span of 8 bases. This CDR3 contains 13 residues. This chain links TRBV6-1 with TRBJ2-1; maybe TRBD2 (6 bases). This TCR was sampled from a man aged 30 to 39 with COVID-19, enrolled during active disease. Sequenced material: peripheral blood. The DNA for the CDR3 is TGTGCCAGCAGTGAAACTAGCAGCAATGAGCAGTTCTTC. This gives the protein CASSETSSNEQFF.